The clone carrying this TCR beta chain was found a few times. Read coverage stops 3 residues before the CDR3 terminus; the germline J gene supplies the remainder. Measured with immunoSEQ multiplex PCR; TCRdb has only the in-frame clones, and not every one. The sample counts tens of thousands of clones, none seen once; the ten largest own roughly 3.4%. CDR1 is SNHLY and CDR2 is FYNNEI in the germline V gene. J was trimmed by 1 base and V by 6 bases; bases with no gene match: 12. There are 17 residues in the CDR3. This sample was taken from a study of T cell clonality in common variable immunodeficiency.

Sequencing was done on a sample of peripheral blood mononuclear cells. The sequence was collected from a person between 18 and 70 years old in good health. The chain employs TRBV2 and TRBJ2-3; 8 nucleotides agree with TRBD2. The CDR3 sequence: CASRSGRWGIGTDTQYF. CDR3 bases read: TGTGCCAGCAGGAGCGGGAGATGGGGTATCGGCACAGATACG.